The next 21 T cell receptor beta chains were all read from a single sample in a study of somatic mutations in cytotoxic T cells in rheumatoid arthritis. The method was immunoSEQ multiplex PCR; TCRdb's version includes in-frame clones alone and lacks a portion of them. The repertoire has approximately 15,000 clones, just under 85% of them found once; the top ten carry roughly a fifth. The sequenced sample was CD8+ T cells sorted from blood. These receptor sequences come from an adult with rheumatoid arthritis.

This chain links TRBV2 with TRBJ2-3, with TRBD2 matching 9 bases. Germline V gene data show CDR1 as SNHLY and CDR2 as FYNNEI. V shed 4 bases and J 0 bases; nucleotides not matched to a gene: 2. This CDR3 spans 15 amino acids. CDR3 sequence (DNA): TGTGCCAGCAGTGTGACTAGCGGTAGCACAGATACGCAGTATTTT. Amino acid sequence: CASSVTSGSTDTQYF.

This clone has only a few counts. V and J are TRBV7-9 and TRBJ1-2; TRBD1 is a possible D gene (6 bases). This CDR3 is built from 12 residues. V lost 4 bases and J lost 7, with 10 bases in between. Per germline, CDR1 SEHNR and CDR2 FQNEAQ (reference sequence). The CDR3 nucleotides are TGTGCCAGCAGCTCACCGACAGGTGGCTACACCTTC. Amino acids: CASSSPTGGYTF.

V gene TRBV19 combines with J gene TRBJ1-4, with D uncertain. This CDR3 is built from 12 residues. Per germline, CDR1 LNHDA and CDR2 SQIVND (reference sequence). V gave up 6 bases and J gave up 14 bases, with 16 bases separating them. The CDR3 loop is CASRADAAGLFF. CDR3 coding DNA: TGTGCCAGTAGGGCGGACGCCGCTGGGCTGTTTTTT.

V is TRBV15 and J is TRBJ2-1; a possible D gene is TRBD1 (6 bases). Germline CDR1 LNHNV, CDR2 YYDKDF (reference sequence). CDR3 length equals 15 residues. V dropped 0 bases and J dropped 10 bases, with 16 bases sitting between them. Here the CDR3 reads CATSRDRGIQGEQFF. Here the CDR3 DNA reads TGTGCCACCAGCAGAGATCGAGGCATCCAGGGGGAGCAGTTCTTC.

This chain joins TRBV19 and TRBJ2-7, with 7 nucleotides matching TRBD1. J was trimmed by 2 bases and V by 6 bases; bases with no gene match: 7. The length of the CDR3 is 14 residues. Germline-derived CDR1 and CDR2 are LNHDA and SQIVND (reference sequence). CDR3 protein: CASSTTGRAYEQYF. The CDR3 DNA reads as TGTGCCAGTAGCACGACAGGGCGGGCCTACGAGCAGTACTTC.

The CDR3 reads CANTDRAGYTF. In DNA form, the CDR3 reads TGTGCCAACACCGACAGGGCTGGCTACACCTTC. The rearrangement uses TRBV2 and TRBJ1-2; 7 nucleotides line up with TRBD1. Germline CDR1 and CDR2: SNHLY and FYNNEI. The CDR3 is 11 amino acids. Trimming took 10 bases from V and 7 from J; bases not matched to a gene: 6.

The rearrangement links TRBV5-4 to TRBJ1-2; D uncertain. The germline CDR1 and CDR2 sequences are SGHNT and YYREEE (reference sequence). Trimming took 6 bases from V and 0 from J, leaving 9 bases between them. The CDR3 has 13 residues. The CDR3 DNA reads as TGTGCCAGCAAAGACACGACTAACTATGGCTACACCTTC. Its protein product is CASKDTTNYGYTF.

The chain employs TRBV2 and TRBJ2-1; 10 bases are a match to TRBD2. This CDR3 has 15 residues. CDR1 is SNHLY and CDR2 is FYNNEI in the germline V gene. The junction had 8 bases not matched to a gene; V was cut back by 5 bases and J by 7 bases. The CDR3 loop is CASSPLAGDRNEQFF. As DNA, the CDR3 is TGTGCCAGCAGTCCTCTAGCGGGAGATCGGAATGAGCAGTTCTTC.

The chain links TRBV2 to TRBJ2-5; D is possibly TRBD2 (6 bases). V was cut by 8 bases and J by 2 bases, with 12 bases left in between. CDR1 and CDR2 (germline): SNHLY, FYNNEI. The length of the CDR3 is 13 residues. CDR3 sequence (DNA): TGTGCCAGCGGGACTTATATTCAAGAGACCCAGTACTTC. Translation gives CASGTYIQETQYF.

This clone was counted only a few times. V usage is TRBV4-1 and J usage is TRBJ1-1; D is undetermined. The CDR3 contains 13 residues. CDR1 and CDR2 (germline): MGHRA, YSYEKL. V lost 1 base to trimming and J lost 7 bases, with 10 bases between them. CDR3: CASSQAGGDEAFF. In nucleotides, the CDR3 is TGCGCCAGCAGCCAAGCGGGCGGCGATGAAGCTTTCTTT.

This clone was seen once. V and J are TRBV27 and TRBJ1-1; the D gene is possibly TRBD1 (5 bases). The germline gives CDR1 MNHEY, CDR2 SMNVEV (reference sequence). V gave up 7 bases and J gave up 5 bases, with 23 bases separating them. The length of the CDR3 is 16 residues. CDR3 bases: TGTGCCAGCACCCCTCTCGGGGGAGGGGAGGGGACTGAAGCTTTCTTT. It translates to CASTPLGGGEGTEAFF.

The chain carries TRBV7-6 and TRBJ2-1; 9 nucleotides agree with TRBD2. The CDR3 length is 16 residues. V shed 4 bases, J shed 5 bases, and the junction held 9 bases outside the gene matches. Germline V gene lookup returns CDR1 SGHVS and CDR2 FNYEAQ. The CDR3 spells CASSSDFAGGNNEQFF. CDR3 bases: TGTGCCAGCAGCTCCGATTTTGCGGGAGGGAACAATGAGCAGTTCTTC.

J is TRBJ2-1 and V is TRBV5-1; TRBD2 matches 15 bases. Losses at the gene ends were 0 bases for V and 4 bases for J; bases not matched to a gene: 8. The CDR3 runs 19 residues. The germline V gene encodes CDR1 SGHRS and CDR2 YFSETQ. For the CDR3, the DNA is TGCGCCAGCAGCTTGGGTCGGACTAGCGGGAGGGCCTTTTACAATGAGCAGTTCTTC. Its translation: CASSLGRTSGRAFYNEQFF.

The J gene is TRBJ1-5, the V gene TRBV4-1; D is undetermined. The CDR3 is 15 amino acids. Germline lookup yields CDR1 MGHRA and CDR2 YSYEKL. V lost 0 bases and J 9 bases, leaving 15 bases between the germline ends. DNA for the CDR3: TGCGCCAGCAGCCAAGAATCAACAAGGATGTTGCCCCAGCATTTT. Protein: CASSQESTRMLPQHF.

DNA for the CDR3: TGTGCCAGCAGCTCCGCAGCGGGACCCGCGGGGGAGCAGTACTTC. It is translated as CASSSAAGPAGEQYF. The V and J genes are TRBV11-3 and TRBJ2-7; the match to TRBD2 covers 7 bases. The CDR3 sequence is 15 residues long. Germline trimming cut 4 bases from V and 7 bases from J; bases unmatched to any gene: 13. CDR1 and CDR2 (germline): SGHNT, YENEEA.

The chain uses TRBV4-1 and TRBJ1-5; 11 bases are a match to TRBD1. Per the germline V gene, CDR1 is MGHRA and CDR2 is YSYEKL. V dropped 1 base and J dropped 0; count of bases not matched to a gene: 5. The CDR3 runs to 18 residues. DNA of the CDR3: TGCGCCAGCAGCCAAGCTGAGGGGACAGGGGGTAGCAATCAGCCCCAGCATTTT. Translation: CASSQAEGTGGSNQPQHF.

This clone was recorded only once. CDR3 amino acids: CASSSPSGGAYEQYF. The CDR3 DNA follows: TGTGCCAGCAGCTCCCCCAGCGGGGGGGCCTACGAGCAGTACTTC. The J gene is TRBJ2-7, the V gene TRBV13; 10 positions agree with TRBD2. CDR1 and CDR2 from the germline V gene are PRHDT and FYEKMQ (reference sequence). V lost 4 bases, J lost 2 bases, and 5 bases stayed unmatched. The CDR3 loop spans 15 amino acids.

The chain combines TRBV7-9 with TRBJ2-1, with D hard to call. Germline CDR1 is SEHNR and CDR2 is FQNEAQ (reference sequence). V was trimmed by 2 bases and J by 0 bases, leaving 8 bases between them. The CDR3 has 15 amino acids. The CDR3 loop reads CASSLITPSYNEQFF. CDR3 bases: TGTGCCAGCAGCTTAATCACCCCCTCCTACAATGAGCAGTTCTTC.

The chain employs TRBV27 and TRBJ1-2, with 10 bases lining up with TRBD1. The germline gives CDR1 MNHEY, CDR2 SMNVEV (reference sequence). This CDR3 is 18 amino acids long. Losses at the gene ends were 3 bases for V and 0 bases for J; bases not matched to a gene: 10. The CDR3 reads CASSFSVRDRGPNYGYTF. In nucleotides, the CDR3 is TGTGCCAGCAGTTTCAGTGTCCGGGACAGGGGACCTAACTATGGCTACACCTTC.

This clone was detected once. V usage is TRBV13 and J usage is TRBJ2-7; 9 bases line up with TRBD1. V was pared by 8 bases and J by 5 bases, with 10 bases of the junction left unmatched. In germline, CDR1 is PRHDT, CDR2 FYEKMQ (reference sequence). The CDR3 has 14 amino acids. Here the CDR3 reads CASYSWDREDEQYF. The CDR3 nucleotides are TGTGCCAGCTACTCCTGGGACAGGGAGGACGAGCAGTACTTC.

The genes are TRBV28 and TRBJ1-5; possibly TRBD1 for D (5 bases). Trimming took 7 bases from V and 1 from J, leaving 14 bases between them. CDR1 and CDR2 from the germline V gene are MDHEN and SYDVKM. The CDR3 has 15 residues. CDR3 sequence (DNA): TGTGCCAGCATGACGGGGGTCGGCAGCAATCAGCCCCAGCATTTT. Amino acid sequence: CASMTGVGSNQPQHF. Variable domain in full (rest from reference TRBV28 and TRBJ1-5): DVKVTQSSRYLVKRTGEKVFLECVQDMDHENMFWYRQDPGLGLRLIYFSYDVKMKEKGDIPEGYSVSREKKERFSLILESASTNQTSMYLCASMTGVGSNQPQHFGDGTRLSIL.